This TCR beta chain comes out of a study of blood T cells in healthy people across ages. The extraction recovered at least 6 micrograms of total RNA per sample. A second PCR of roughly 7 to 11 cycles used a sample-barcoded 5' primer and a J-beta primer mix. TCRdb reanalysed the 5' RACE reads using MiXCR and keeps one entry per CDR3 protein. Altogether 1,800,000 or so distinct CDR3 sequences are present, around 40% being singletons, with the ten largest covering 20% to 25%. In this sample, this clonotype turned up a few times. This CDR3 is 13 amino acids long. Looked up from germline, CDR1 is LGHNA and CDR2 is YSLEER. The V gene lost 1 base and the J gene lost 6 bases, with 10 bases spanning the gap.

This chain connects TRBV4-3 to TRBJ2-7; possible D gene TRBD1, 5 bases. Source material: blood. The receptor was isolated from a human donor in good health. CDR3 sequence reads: CASSQVKQGEQYF. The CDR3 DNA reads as TGCGCCAGCAGCCAAGTCAAGCAGGGCGAGCAGTACTTC.